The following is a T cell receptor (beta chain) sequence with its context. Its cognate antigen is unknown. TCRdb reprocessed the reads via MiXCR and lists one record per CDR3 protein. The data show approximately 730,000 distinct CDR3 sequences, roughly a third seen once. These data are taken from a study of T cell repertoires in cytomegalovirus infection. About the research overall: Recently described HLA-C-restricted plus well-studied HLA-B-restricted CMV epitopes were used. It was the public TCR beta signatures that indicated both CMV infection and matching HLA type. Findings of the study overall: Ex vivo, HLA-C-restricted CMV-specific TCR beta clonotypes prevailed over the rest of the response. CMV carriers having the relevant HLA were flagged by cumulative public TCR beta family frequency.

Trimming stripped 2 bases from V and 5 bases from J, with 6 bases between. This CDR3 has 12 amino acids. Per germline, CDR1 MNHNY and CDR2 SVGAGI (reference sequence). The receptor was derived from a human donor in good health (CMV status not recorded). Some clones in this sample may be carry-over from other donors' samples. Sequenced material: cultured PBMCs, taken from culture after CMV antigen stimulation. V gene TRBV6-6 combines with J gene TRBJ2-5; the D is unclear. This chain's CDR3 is CASSYEGETQYF. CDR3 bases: TGTGCCAGCAGTTACGAAGGGGAGACCCAGTACTTC.